This T cell receptor (beta chain) was retrieved from a study of blood T cell repertoires in COVID-19. Study as a whole: Sources were T cells, B-cell-depleted T cells, or PBMCs; the material itself was cDNA or gDNA.

CDR3 length: 14 residues. The germline gives CDR1 SNHLY, CDR2 FYNNEI. V shed 6 bases and J 5 bases; nucleotides not matched to a gene: 8. The protocol was immunoSEQ multiplex PCR, while the TCRdb copy is restricted to in-frame clones and leaves out a portion. The sample lists about 180,000 clones; about 89% were seen once. Sequenced sample: peripheral blood. The TCR originated in a middle-aged man with active or convalescent COVID-19. The chain has TRBV2 and TRBJ2-5; 8 bases match TRBD1. As DNA, the CDR3 is TGTGCCAGCAGACGAGGACAGGGCGGCGAGACCCAGTACTTC. This codes for CASRRGQGGETQYF.